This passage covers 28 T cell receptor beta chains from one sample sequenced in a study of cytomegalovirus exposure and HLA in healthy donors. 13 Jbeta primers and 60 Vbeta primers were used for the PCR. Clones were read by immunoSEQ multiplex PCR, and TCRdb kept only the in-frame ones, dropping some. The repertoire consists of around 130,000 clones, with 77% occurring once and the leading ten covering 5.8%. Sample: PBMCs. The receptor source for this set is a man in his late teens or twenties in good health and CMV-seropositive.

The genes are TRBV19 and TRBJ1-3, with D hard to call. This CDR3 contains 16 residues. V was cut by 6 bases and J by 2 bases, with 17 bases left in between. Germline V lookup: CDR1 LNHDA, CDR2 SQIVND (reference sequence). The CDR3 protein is CASRDSPGSAGNTIYF. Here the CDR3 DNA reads TGTGCCAGTAGAGATTCCCCCGGGTCCGCTGGAAACACCATATATTTT.

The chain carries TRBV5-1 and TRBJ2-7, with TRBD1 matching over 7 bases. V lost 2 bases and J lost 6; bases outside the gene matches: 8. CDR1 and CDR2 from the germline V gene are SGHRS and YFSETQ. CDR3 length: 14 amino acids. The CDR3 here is CASSFSTGYVEQYF. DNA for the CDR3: TGCGCCAGCAGCTTCTCGACAGGGTATGTCGAGCAGTACTTC.

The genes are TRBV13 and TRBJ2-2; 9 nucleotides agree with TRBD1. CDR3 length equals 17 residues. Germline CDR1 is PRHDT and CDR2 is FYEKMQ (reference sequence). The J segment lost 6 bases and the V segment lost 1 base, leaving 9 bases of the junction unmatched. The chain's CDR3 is CASSLVEVQGAAGELFF. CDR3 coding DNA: TGTGCCAGCAGCTTAGTGGAGGTACAGGGGGCGGCCGGGGAGCTGTTTTTT.

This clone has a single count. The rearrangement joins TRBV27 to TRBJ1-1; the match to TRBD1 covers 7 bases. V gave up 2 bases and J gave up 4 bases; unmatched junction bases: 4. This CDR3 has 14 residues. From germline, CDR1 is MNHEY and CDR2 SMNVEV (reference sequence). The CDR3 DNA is TGTGCCAGCAGTTTACGACAGGGTCTCACTGAAGCTTTCTTT. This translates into CASSLRQGLTEAFF.

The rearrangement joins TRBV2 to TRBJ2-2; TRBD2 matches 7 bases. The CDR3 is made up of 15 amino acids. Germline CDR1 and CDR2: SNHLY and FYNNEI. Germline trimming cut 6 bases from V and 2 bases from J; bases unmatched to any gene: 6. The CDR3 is CASRPGTTNTGELFF. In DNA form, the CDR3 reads TGTGCCAGCAGACCCGGGACTACCAACACCGGGGAGCTGTTTTTT.

The CDR3 coding sequence is TGTGCCAGCAGCTTAGGGAGGACCCTTAGCAATCAGCCCCAGCATTTT. This sequence encodes CASSLGRTLSNQPQHF. The rearrangement uses TRBV7-8 and TRBJ1-5; D ambiguous. V dropped 1 base and J dropped 0 bases, with 10 bases sitting between them. CDR3 length: 16 residues. The germline gives CDR1 SGHVS, CDR2 FQNEAQ.

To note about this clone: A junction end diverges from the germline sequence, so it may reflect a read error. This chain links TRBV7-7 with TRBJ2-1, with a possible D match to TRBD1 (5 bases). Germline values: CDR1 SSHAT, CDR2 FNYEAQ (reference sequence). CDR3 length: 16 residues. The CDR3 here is CASSLSLDTSYNEQFF. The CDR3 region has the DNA TGTGCTAGCAGCCTTTCCCTGGACACCTCCTACAATGAGCAGTTCTTC.

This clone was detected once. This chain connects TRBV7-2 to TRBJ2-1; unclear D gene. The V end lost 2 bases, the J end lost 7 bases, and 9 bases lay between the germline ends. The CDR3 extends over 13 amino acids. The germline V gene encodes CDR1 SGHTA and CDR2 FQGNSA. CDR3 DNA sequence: TGTGCCAGCAGCTTATTACAATTGAATGAGCAGTTCTTC. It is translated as CASSLLQLNEQFF.

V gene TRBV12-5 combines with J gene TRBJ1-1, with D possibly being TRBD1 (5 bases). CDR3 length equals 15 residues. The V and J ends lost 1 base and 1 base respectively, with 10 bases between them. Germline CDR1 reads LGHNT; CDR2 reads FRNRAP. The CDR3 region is CASGLAITGNTEAFF. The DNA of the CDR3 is TGTGCTAGTGGTTTGGCGATAACAGGGAACACTGAAGCTTTCTTT.

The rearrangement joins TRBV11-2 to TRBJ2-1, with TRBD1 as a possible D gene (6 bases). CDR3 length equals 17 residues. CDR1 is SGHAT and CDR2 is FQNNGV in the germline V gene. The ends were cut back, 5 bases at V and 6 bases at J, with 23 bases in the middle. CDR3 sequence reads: CASSPTPDSYLVNEQFF. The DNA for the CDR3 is TGTGCCAGCAGCCCTACCCCGGACAGCTACTTAGTCAATGAGCAGTTCTTC. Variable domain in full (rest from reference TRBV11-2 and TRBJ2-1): EAGVAQSPRYKIIEKRQSVAFWCNPISGHATLYWYQQILGQGPKLLIQFQNNGVVDDSQLPKDRFSAERLKGVDSTLKIQPAKLEDSAVYLCASSPTPDSYLVNEQFFGPGTRLTVL.

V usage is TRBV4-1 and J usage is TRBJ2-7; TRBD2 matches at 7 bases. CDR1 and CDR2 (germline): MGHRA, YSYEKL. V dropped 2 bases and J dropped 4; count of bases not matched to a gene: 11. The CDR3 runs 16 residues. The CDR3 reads CASSQSGLAGVYEQYF. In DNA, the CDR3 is TGCGCCAGCAGCCAATCGGGACTGGCGGGAGTTTACGAGCAGTACTTC.

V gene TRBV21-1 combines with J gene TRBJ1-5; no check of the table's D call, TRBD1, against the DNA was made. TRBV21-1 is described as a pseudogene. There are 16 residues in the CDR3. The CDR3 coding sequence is TGTGCCAGCAGCAGACGGGACAGGGGAGGCAATCAGCCCCAGCATTTT. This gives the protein CASSRRDRGGNQPQHF.

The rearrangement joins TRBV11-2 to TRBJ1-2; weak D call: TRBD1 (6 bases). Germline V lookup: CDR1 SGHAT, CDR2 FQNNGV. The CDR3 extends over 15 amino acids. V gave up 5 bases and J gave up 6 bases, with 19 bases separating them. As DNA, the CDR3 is TGTGCCAGCAGCCGGCAGGGGCGGAAAAGGGATGGCTACACCTTC. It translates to CASSRQGRKRDGYTF.

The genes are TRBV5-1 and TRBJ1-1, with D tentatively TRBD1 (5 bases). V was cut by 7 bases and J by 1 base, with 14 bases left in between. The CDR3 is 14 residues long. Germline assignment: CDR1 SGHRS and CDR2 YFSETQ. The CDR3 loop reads CASGPGRPNTEAFF. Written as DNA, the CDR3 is TGCGCCAGCGGACCAGGGAGGCCGAACACTGAAGCTTTCTTT.

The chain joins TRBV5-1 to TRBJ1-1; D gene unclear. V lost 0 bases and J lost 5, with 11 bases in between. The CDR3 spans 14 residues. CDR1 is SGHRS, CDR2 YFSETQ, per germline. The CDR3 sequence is CASSLEPTGTEAFF. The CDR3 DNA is TGCGCCAGCAGCTTGGAACCCACGGGGACTGAAGCTTTCTTT.

CDR3 in amino acids: CASSQQESYEQYF. The CDR3 nucleotides are TGTGCCAGCAGCCAGCAGGAATCCTACGAGCAGTACTTC. The chain has TRBV7-6 and TRBJ2-7; D not resolved. CDR1 and CDR2 (germline): SGHVS, FNYEAQ. This CDR3 has 13 residues. Trimming took off 5 bases at V and 1 base at J, with 9 bases between the two ends.

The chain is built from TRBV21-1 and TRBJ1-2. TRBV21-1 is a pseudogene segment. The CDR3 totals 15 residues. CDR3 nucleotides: TGTGCCAGCAGCACATTGCCAGGAGGCCTCTATGGCTACACCTTC. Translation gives CASSTLPGGLYGYTF.

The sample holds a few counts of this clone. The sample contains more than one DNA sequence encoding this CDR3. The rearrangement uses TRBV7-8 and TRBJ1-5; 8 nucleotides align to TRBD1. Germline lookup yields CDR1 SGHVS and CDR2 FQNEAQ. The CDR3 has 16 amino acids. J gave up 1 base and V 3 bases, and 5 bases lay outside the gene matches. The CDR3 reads CASSLGQASSNQPQHF. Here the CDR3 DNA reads TGTGCCAGCAGCTTGGGACAGGCTTCGAGCAATCAGCCCCAGCATTTT.

CDR3 coding DNA: TGCGCCAGCAGCCAAGATCGAGGGGGCGGCGGGGAGCTGTTTTTT. Translation: CASSQDRGGGGELFF. The V gene is TRBV4-1, the J gene TRBJ2-2; 7 nucleotides agree with TRBD1. V lost 0 bases and J lost 7; bases outside the gene matches: 5. Germline V gene sequence: CDR1 MGHRA, CDR2 YSYEKL. The CDR3 has 15 amino acids.

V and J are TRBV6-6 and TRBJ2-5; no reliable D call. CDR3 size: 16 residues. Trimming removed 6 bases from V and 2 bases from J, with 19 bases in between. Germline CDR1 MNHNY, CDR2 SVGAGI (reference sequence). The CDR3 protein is CASSDRSDSRQETQYF. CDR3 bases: TGTGCCAGCAGCGACCGGTCCGATTCGCGGCAAGAGACCCAGTACTTC.

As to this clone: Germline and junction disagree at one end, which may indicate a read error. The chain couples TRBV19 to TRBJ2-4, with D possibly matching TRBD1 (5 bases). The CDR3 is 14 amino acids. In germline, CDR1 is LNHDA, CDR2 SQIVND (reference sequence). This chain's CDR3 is CASTVGLRGNSQYF. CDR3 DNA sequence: TGTGCCAGTACAGTGGGGTTAAGGGGAAACAGTCAGTACTTC.

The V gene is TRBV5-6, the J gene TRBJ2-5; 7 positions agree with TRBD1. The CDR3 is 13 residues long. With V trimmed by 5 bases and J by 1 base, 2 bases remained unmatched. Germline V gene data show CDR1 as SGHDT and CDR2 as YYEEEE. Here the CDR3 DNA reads TGTGCCAGCAGGGGACAGTTCCAAGAGACCCAGTACTTC. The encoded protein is CASRGQFQETQYF.

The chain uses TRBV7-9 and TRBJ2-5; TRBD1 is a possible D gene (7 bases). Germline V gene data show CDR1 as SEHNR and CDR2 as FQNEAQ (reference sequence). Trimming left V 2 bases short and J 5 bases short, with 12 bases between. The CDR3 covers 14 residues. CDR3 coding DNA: TGTGCCAGCAGCTTAAGGGCAGGGGGGGAGACCCAGTACTTC. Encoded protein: CASSLRAGGETQYF.

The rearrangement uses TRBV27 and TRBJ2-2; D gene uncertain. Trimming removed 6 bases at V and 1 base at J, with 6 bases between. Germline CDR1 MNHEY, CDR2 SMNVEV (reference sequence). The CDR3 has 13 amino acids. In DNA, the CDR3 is TGTGCCAGCAGCCTAGTGAACACCGGGGAGCTGTTTTTT. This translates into CASSLVNTGELFF.

In nucleotides, the CDR3 is TGTGCTAGTGGTTTGGTAACACCCGTTGGACACCTCTACGAGCAGTACTTC. Translation: CASGLVTPVGHLYEQYF. The chain links TRBV12-5 to TRBJ2-7; TRBD1 is a possible D gene (5 bases). The CDR3 runs to 17 residues. Trimming took 0 bases from V and 3 from J, leaving 18 bases between them. CDR1 is LGHNT, CDR2 FRNRAP, per germline.

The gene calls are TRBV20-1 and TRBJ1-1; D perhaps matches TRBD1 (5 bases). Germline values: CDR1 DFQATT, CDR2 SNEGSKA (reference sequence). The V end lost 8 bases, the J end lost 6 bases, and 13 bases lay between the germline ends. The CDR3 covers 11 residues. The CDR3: CSFRGWPEAFF. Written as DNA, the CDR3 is TGCAGTTTCCGGGGGTGGCCTGAAGCTTTCTTT.

The CDR3 DNA follows: TGCGCCAGCACGGGAGGGCCTTCGGAGACCCAGTACTTC. Translated, it gives CASTGGPSETQYF. This rearrangement joins TRBV5-1 to TRBJ2-5; 8 bases match TRBD2. CDR1 is SGHRS and CDR2 is YFSETQ in the germline V gene. This CDR3 is built from 13 residues. The V and J ends lost 6 bases and 5 bases, in that order; junction bases with no gene match: 6.

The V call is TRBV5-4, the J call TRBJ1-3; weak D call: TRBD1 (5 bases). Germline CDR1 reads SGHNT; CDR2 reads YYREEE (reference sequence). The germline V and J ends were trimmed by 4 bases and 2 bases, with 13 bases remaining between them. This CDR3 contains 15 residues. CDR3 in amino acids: CASSQSDSPGNTIYF. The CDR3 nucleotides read TGTGCCAGCAGCCAATCTGACAGCCCTGGAAACACCATATATTTT.